This T cell receptor beta chain was recorded in a study of cytomegalovirus exposure and HLA in healthy donors. Study as a whole: Tens of millions of unique TCRs from HLA-typed donors made up an early data release. Points from the study as a whole: Later on, an analysis tied approximately 15,000 TCR beta sequences to HLA alleles at 0.05 false discovery rate. A few chains linked to CMV were shown in vitro to be specific for CMV antigens. Rarity marked most TCR sequences, yet some public TCRs occurred in many donors.

Trimming removed 5 bases at V and 9 bases at J, with 16 bases between. Germline assignment: CDR1 SGHVS and CDR2 FQNEAQ. The CDR3 spans 13 residues. PCR primers comprised 60 Vbeta and 13 Jbeta primers. Clones were read by immunoSEQ multiplex PCR, and TCRdb kept only the in-frame ones, dropping some. The sample holds over 90,000 clones, 65% to 80% seen once. Turning to this clone: No antigen is known for it.

V gene TRBV7-8 combines with J gene TRBJ2-5; D may be TRBD2 (6 bases). Sequenced sample: PBMCs. This sequence originates from a woman aged 18-29 years in good health and CMV-seropositive. CDR3 protein: CASSTREPGAQYF. DNA for the CDR3: TGTGCCAGCAGCACCCGGGAGCCGGGCGCCCAGTACTTC.